This T cell receptor beta chain appears in the sequencing data of a study of cytomegalovirus exposure and HLA in healthy donors. A few counts support this clone. Its antigen is as yet unknown. The PCR used 60 Vbeta and 13 Jbeta primers. Assay: immunoSEQ multiplex PCR; the TCRdb copy retains only in-frame clones and omits some. The sample records 100,000 to 150,000 clones, around three quarters being singletons. The germline V gene encodes CDR1 MNHNS and CDR2 SASEGT. J lost 7 bases, V lost 4 bases, and 12 bases had no gene match. CDR3 length equals 16 residues. Study-level results: A later analysis reportedly found fewer N-insertions in an Asian-associated ancestry cluster than the approximately 660-donor mean.

The source of this sequence is a male donor in good health and CMV-seropositive. The sequencing input was PBMCs. V usage is TRBV6-1 and J usage is TRBJ1-2; 10 positions match TRBD1. CDR3 nucleotide sequence: TGTGCCAGCAGTGGCCTCACCACGGACAGGGGGTTTGGCTACACCTTC. Translation gives CASSGLTTDRGFGYTF.